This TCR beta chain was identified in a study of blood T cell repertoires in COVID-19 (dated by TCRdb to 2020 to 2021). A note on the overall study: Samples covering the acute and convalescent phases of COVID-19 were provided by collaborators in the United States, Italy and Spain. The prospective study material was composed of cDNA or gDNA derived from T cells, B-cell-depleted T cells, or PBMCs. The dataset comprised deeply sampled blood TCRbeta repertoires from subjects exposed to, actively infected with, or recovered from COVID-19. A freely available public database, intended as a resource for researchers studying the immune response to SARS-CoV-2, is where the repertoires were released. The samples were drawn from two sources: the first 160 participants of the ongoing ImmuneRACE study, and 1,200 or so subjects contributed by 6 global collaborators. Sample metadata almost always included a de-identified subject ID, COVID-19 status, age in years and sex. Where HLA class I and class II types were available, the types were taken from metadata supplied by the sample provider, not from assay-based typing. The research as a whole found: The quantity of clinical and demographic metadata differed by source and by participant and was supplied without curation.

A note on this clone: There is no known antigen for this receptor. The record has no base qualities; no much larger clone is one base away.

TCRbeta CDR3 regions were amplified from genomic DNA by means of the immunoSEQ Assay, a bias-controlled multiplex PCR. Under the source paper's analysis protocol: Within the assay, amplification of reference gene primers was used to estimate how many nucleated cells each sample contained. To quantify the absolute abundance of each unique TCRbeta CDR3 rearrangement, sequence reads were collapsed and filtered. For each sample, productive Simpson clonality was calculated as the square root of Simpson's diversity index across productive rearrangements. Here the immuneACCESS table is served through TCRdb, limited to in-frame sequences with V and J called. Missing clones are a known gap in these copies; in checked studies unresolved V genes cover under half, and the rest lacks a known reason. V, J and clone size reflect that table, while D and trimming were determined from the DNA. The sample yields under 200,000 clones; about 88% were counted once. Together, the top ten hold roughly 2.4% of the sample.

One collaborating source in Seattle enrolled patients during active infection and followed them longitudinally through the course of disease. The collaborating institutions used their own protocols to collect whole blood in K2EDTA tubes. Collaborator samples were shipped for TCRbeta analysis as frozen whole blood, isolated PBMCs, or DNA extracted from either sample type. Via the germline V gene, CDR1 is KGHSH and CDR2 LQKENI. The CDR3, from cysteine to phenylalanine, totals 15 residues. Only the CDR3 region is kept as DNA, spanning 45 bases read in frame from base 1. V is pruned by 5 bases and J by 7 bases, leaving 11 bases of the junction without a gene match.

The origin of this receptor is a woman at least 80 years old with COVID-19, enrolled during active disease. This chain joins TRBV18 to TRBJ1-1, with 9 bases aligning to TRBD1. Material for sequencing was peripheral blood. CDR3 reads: CASSSERGQGREAFF. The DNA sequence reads TGTGCCAGCTCATCCGAAAGAGGACAGGGGCGTGAAGCTTTCTTT.